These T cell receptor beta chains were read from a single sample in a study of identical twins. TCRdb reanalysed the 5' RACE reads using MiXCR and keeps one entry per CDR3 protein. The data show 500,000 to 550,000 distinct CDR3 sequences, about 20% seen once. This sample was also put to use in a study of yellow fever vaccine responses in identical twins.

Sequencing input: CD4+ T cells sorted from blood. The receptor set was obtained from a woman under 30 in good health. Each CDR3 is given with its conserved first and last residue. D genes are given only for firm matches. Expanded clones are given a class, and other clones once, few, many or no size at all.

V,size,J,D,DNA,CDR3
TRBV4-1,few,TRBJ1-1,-,TGCGCCAGCAGCCTTACGACTACAGGGCAGAACACTGAAGCTTTCTTT,CASSLTTTGQNTEAFF
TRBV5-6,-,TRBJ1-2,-,TGTGCCAGCAGCTTGGCGAGACCCCATAGAGGGGTGGATGGCTACACCTTC,CASSLARPHRGVDGYTF
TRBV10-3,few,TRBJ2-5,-,TGTGCCATCAGTGAATCCCGGATCCAAGAGACCCAGTACTTC,CAISESRIQETQYF
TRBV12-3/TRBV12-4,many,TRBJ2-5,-,TGTGCCAGCAGACGTAGTGTCGAGGCCCAGTACTTC,CASRRSVEAQYF
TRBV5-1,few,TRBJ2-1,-,TGCGCCAGCAGCTTTAGGACGGAGACTTTCTACAATGAGCAGTTCTTC,CASSFRTETFYNEQFF
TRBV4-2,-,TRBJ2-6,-,TGTGCCAGCAGCCAAGGGGTTGGCAGAACTCGCTCTGGGGCCAACGTCCTGACTTTC,CASSQGVGRTRSGANVLTF
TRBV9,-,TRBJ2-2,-,TGTGCCAGCAGCGTAGGGCAGGGGGACTCCGGGGAGCTGTTTTTT,CASSVGQGDSGELFF
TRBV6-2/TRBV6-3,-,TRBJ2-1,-,TGTGCCAGCAGTCGGGAAGCATACAATGAGCAGTTCTTC,CASSREAYNEQFF
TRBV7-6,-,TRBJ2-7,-,TGTGCCAGCAGCAACGGGGCCAAGGGTTACGAGCAGTACTTC,CASSNGAKGYEQYF
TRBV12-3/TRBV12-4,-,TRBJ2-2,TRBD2,TGTGCCAGCACACACCTCCCCGGGGAGGGCCCCGGGGAGCTGTTTTTT,CASTHLPGEGPGELFF
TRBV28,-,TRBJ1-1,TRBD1,TGTGCCAGCATTTCGGAGGGCAGGGGGCAGAACACTGAAGCTTTCTTT,CASISEGRGQNTEAFF
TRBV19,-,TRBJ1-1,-,TGTGCCAGTAGTAGCCCGGGGATGGAAGCTTTCTTT,CASSSPGMEAFF
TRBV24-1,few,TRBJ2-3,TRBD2,TGTGCCACCAGTGAACCGGGCGGGGGGCCCGGAGATACGCAGTATTTT,CATSEPGGGPGDTQYF
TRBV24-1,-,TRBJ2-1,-,TGTGCCACCAGCCTATACAATGAGCAGTTCTTC,CATSLYNEQFF
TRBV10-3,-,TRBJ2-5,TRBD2,TGTGCCATCAGTGGGACTAGCGGGGGGCAGACCCAGTACTTC,CAISGTSGGQTQYF
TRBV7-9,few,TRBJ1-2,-,TGTGCCAGCAGCTACGGACAGATTGAAGGGTCGGATGGCTACACCTTC,CASSYGQIEGSDGYTF
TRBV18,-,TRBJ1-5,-,TGTGCCAGCTCACCTATGAGCAATCAGCCCCAGCATTTT,CASSPMSNQPQHF
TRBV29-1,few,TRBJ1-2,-,TGCAGCGTTGACAGGGGTAGGCCCTATGGCTACACCTTC,CSVDRGRPYGYTF
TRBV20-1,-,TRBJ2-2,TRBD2,TGCAGTGCTTTACGGATAGCGGGATTGAACACCGGGGAGCTGTTTTTT,CSALRIAGLNTGELFF
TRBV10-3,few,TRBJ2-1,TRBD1,TGTGCCATCAGCGACAGGGGTGACAATGAGCAGTTCTTC,CAISDRGDNEQFF
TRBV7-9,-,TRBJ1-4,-,TGTGCCAGCAGCTCGACAGCCCCTAATGAAAAACTGTTTTTT,CASSSTAPNEKLFF
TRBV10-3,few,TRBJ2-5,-,TGTGCCATCAGTGAGGATGGGGGGCCCCAAGAGACCCAGTACTTC,CAISEDGGPQETQYF
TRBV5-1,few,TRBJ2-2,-,TGCGCCAGCAGCTTGGCTGGGGTTCGGGACACCGGGGAGCTGTTTTTT,CASSLAGVRDTGELFF
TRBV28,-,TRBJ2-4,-,TGTGCCAGCCGACGGAAGACTTTAGCCAAAAACATTCAGTACTTC,CASRRKTLAKNIQYF
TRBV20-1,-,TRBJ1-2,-,TGCAGTGCTACCCCACAGGGTGGCTATGGCTACACCTTC,CSATPQGGYGYTF
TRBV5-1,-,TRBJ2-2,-,TGCGCCAGCAGCTTGGACCCCCGGGGGACAAACACCGGGGAGCTGTTTTTT,CASSLDPRGTNTGELFF
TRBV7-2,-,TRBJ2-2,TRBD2,TGTGCCAGCAGGCGGACTAGCAGGTCGCTCGGGGAGCTGTTTTTT,CASRRTSRSLGELFF
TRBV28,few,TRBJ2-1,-,TGTGCCAGCAGTTTATGGAAGGTTAGGACAGCCCCGGACAATGAGCAGTTCTTC,CASSLWKVRTAPDNEQFF
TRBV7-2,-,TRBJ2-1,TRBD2,TGTGCCAGCAGCTTCGGGACTATTGGTGAGCAGTTCTTC,CASSFGTIGEQFF
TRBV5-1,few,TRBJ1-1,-,TGCGCCAGCAGCTTACAGGGTCAAGCGAACACTGAAGCTTTCTTT,CASSLQGQANTEAFF
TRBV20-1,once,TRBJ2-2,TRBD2,TGCAGTGCTAGTCTAGCGGCAAACACCGGGGAGCTGTTTTTT,CSASLAANTGELFF
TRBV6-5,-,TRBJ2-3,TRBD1,TGTGCCAGCAGTTCACTTACAACAGGGGGCACGCAGTATTTT,CASSSLTTGGTQYF
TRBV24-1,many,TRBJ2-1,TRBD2,TGTGCCACCAGTGATACTAGCGGGAGATACCCAATAGAGGAGCAGTTCTTC,CATSDTSGRYPIEEQFF